Listed below are T cell receptor beta chains from one sample, sequenced in a study of PD-1 blockade in classical Hodgkin lymphoma. The data were produced by immunoSEQ multiplex PCR, yet TCRdb's version contains in-frame clones alone and is incomplete. Among around 13,000 clones listed, 84% were seen once. The starting material was peripheral blood mononuclear cells (PBMCs), obtained at baseline. The receptor source for this set is a human donor with classical Hodgkin lymphoma. Each CDR3 is given with its conserved first and last residue.

CDR3: CASSDDNSGANVLTF; V: TRBV6-4; J: TRBJ2-6; length: 15
CDR3: CASSPGGASYNEQFF; V: TRBV6-6; J: TRBJ2-1; length: 15
CDR3: CASSRDVANTGELFF; V: TRBV7-2; J: TRBJ2-2; length: 15
CDR3: CASSPTGGSYNEQFF; V: TRBV7-3; J: TRBJ2-1; length: 15
CDR3: CASSFSGLAGVYEQYF; V: TRBV27; J: TRBJ2-7; length: 16
CDR3: CASGLVPRLYNEQFF; V: TRBV12-5; J: TRBJ2-1; length: 15
CDR3: CASSLGQVRYGYTF; V: TRBV5-6; J: TRBJ1-2; length: 14
CDR3: CASSPPRDPGPYGYGYTF; V: TRBV18; J: TRBJ1-2; length: 18
CDR3: CASRGGGLQYF; V: TRBV2; J: TRBJ2-7; length: 11
CDR3: CASSEQGERVYEQYF; V: TRBV5-4; J: TRBJ2-7; length: 15
CDR3: CASSFLGLAGTGELFF; V: TRBV28; J: TRBJ2-2; length: 16
CDR3: CASNPASTGNYNEQFF; V: TRBV5-4; J: TRBJ2-1; length: 16
CDR3: CASNSPSRGADYGYTF; V: TRBV19; J: TRBJ1-2; length: 16
CDR3: CASSEWDGNAGELFF; V: TRBV9; J: TRBJ2-2; length: 15
CDR3: CASSIGGTYGYTF; V: TRBV19; J: TRBJ1-2; length: 13
CDR3: CASSPPGFNQPQHF; V: TRBV5-5; J: TRBJ1-5; length: 14